This TCR beta chain was captured by sequencing in a study of early T cells in non-severe SARS-CoV-2 infection. Looking at the study overall: It was bulk RNA from unsorted whole blood that was sequenced, and the chains were unpaired. Overall study results and limits: VDJdb matching skewed toward anti-spike CD8 responses, missing private and CD4 specificities.

MiXCR, applied by TCRdb to the 5' RACE reads, yields one record per CDR3 protein. The sample holds approximately 73,000 distinct CDR3 sequences, roughly 13% seen once. The V end lost 3 bases, the J end lost 1 base, and 9 bases lay between the germline ends. The CDR3 covers 14 residues. This clonotype was seen repeatedly, ten times or more. What it binds is unknown. This chain uses TRBV12-3 or TRBV12-4 with TRBJ2-5, with D possibly being TRBD2 (6 bases). The sequenced sample consisted of whole blood. This sequence was found in an adult who was a healthcare worker with PCR-confirmed SARS-CoV-2 infection or an uninfected control (not recorded which). Here the CDR3 reads CASSFSGGQETQYF. The CDR3 nucleotides read TGTGCCAGCAGTTTCTCCGGGGGCCAAGAGACCCAGTACTTC.